The entry below gives a single TCR beta chain sequence along with its context. The antigen is not known. There are 19 residues in the CDR3. From germline, CDR1 is SGHVS and CDR2 FQNEAQ. V shed 5 bases, J shed 6 bases, and the junction held 22 bases outside the gene matches. TCRdb's copy holds only in-frame clones and misses some; the assay was immunoSEQ multiplex PCR. The data show 90,000 to 150,000 clones, with around nine tenths seen just once and over 6% held by the top ten. The data derive from a study of cytomegalovirus exposure and HLA in healthy donors. The study, taken as a whole, reports: Most TCR sequences showed up rarely, but some public TCRs showed up in many donors.

Sequencing was performed on PBMCs. This TCR derives from a woman aged 18-35 years in good health and CMV-seropositive. This chain connects TRBV7-8 to TRBJ2-3, with 8 bases matching TRBD1. The CDR3 DNA is TGTGCCAGCAGCCCGACCCGGACAGGGAAGGGGATAGTGGGCGATACGCAGTATTTT. Protein sequence: CASSPTRTGKGIVGDTQYF.